Below are 24 T cell receptor beta chains sequenced from a single sample in a study of cytomegalovirus exposure and HLA in healthy donors. Primers: 60 Vbeta forward and 13 Jbeta reverse. Sequencing was performed with immunoSEQ multiplex PCR; in TCRdb, only in-frame clones are kept and a portion is missing. The data contain 190,000 or so clones, roughly 80% of them singletons. The sample consisted of PBMCs. These receptors all stem from a boy aged 5-17 years in good health and CMV-seronegative.

The chain is built from TRBV15 and TRBJ1-2; 7 bases map to TRBD1. The CDR3 has 14 residues. Germline-derived CDR1 and CDR2 are LNHNV and YYDKDF (reference sequence). V shed 0 bases and J 10 bases; nucleotides not matched to a gene: 8. This chain's CDR3 is CATSRDGQEAPYTF. CDR3 in DNA: TGTGCCACCAGCAGAGACGGACAGGAGGCCCCCTACACCTTC.

The chain employs TRBV11-2 and TRBJ2-3, with 8 bases fitting TRBD2. CDR1 SGHAT and CDR2 FQNNGV come from the germline V gene. V shed 4 bases, J shed 7 bases, and the junction held 10 bases outside the gene matches. This CDR3 is built from 15 residues. In DNA, the CDR3 is TGTGCCAGCAGCTCTAGTAGCGGGGCCCCAAATACGCAGTATTTT. Amino acids: CASSSSSGAPNTQYF.

The genes are TRBV27 and TRBJ1-2; D might be TRBD1 (5 bases). V was trimmed by 1 base and J by 8 bases, leaving 11 bases between them. Germline V gives CDR1 MNHEY, CDR2 SMNVEV (reference sequence). The CDR3 is 13 residues long. CDR3 region: CASSLLGEGGYTF. The CDR3 DNA reads as TGTGCCAGCAGTTTATTAGGGGAGGGCGGCTACACCTTC.

This chain uses TRBV29-1 with TRBJ1-5; possible D gene TRBD1, 6 bases. Germline lookup yields CDR1 SQVTM and CDR2 ANQGSEA. V was trimmed by 4 bases and J by 2 bases, leaving 15 bases between them. This CDR3 comprises 15 residues. The CDR3 region has the DNA TGCAGCGTTGTTCTAACAGGGCAACGCAATCAGCCCCAGCATTTT. Its translation: CSVVLTGQRNQPQHF.

This chain links TRBV7-9 with TRBJ1-2, with D maybe TRBD1 (6 bases). The length of the CDR3 is 15 residues. CDR1 is SEHNR, CDR2 FQNEAQ, per germline (reference sequence). The V gene lost 5 bases and the J gene lost 4 bases, with 17 bases spanning the gap. The CDR3 loop reads CASSLFRGRAYGYTF. The CDR3 region has the DNA TGTGCCAGCAGCCTCTTCAGGGGCCGCGCCTATGGCTACACCTTC.

This clone was recorded once. J is TRBJ2-1 and V is TRBV7-9; 7 positions agree with TRBD2. Per germline, CDR1 SEHNR and CDR2 FQNEAQ (reference sequence). The CDR3 is made up of 15 amino acids. V trimming: 0 bases; J trimming: 5 bases; junction bases outside the gene matches: 4. CDR3 in DNA: TGTGCCAGCAGCTTAGCGCTAGCGGCAAACAATGAGCAGTTCTTC. This encodes CASSLALAANNEQFF.

The chain uses TRBV5-6 and TRBJ2-3; 7 bases are a match to TRBD1. This CDR3 has 16 residues. Germline V gives CDR1 SGHDT, CDR2 YYEEEE. Trimming took 0 bases from V and 4 from J; bases not matched to a gene: 8. In DNA, the CDR3 is TGTGCCAGCAGCTTGGGCCGTGGCAGGGGGTCAGATACGCAGTATTTT. Translated: CASSLGRGRGSDTQYF.

The chain links TRBV2 to TRBJ1-1; D is perhaps TRBD1 (5 bases). This CDR3 contains 15 residues. In germline, CDR1 is SNHLY, CDR2 FYNNEI. Trimming cost V 0 bases and J 5 bases, with 13 bases left between them. The CDR3 DNA is TGTGCCAGCAGTGAAGCCGGCCTAAAGGGGACTGAAGCTTTCTTT. Translation gives CASSEAGLKGTEAFF.

This clone was found once. The chain uses TRBV11-2 and TRBJ2-6; 9 nucleotides agree with TRBD1. After removal of 5 bases from V and 4 bases from J, the junction contained 9 bases not matched to a gene. The CDR3 has 17 residues. Germline values: CDR1 SGHAT, CDR2 FQNNGV. CDR3 coding DNA: TGTGCCAGCAGCCCAGGACAGGGGTCTCTGGGGGCCAACGTCCTGACTTTC. It specifies CASSPGQGSLGANVLTF.

The sample holds a few counts of this clone. The chain is built from TRBV7-9 and TRBJ1-4; maybe TRBD1 (6 bases). Germline values: CDR1 SEHNR, CDR2 FQNEAQ (reference sequence). This CDR3 is 18 amino acids long. The V end lost 5 bases, the J end lost 3 bases, and 22 bases lay between the germline ends. CDR3 region: CASSLVVAHREPNEKLFF. CDR3 bases: TGTGCCAGCAGCCTTGTGGTGGCCCACAGGGAACCTAATGAAAAACTGTTTTTT.

The chain uses TRBV2 and TRBJ1-1; TRBD1 matches 8 bases. The CDR3 covers 16 residues. Trimming cost V 6 bases and J 1 base; bases outside gene matches: 10. Germline loops: CDR1 SNHLY, CDR2 FYNNEI. The CDR3 protein is CASSVDPDRGNTEAFF. For the CDR3, the DNA is TGTGCCAGCAGCGTCGACCCCGACAGGGGGAACACTGAAGCTTTCTTT.

The rearrangement links TRBV9 to TRBJ1-1, with TRBD1 identical over 7 bases. With V trimmed by 3 bases and J by 8 bases, 7 bases remained unmatched. Germline V CDR1 and CDR2: SGDLS, YYNGEE. There are 13 residues in the CDR3. CDR3 DNA sequence: TGTGCCAGCAGCGCCCAACAGGGGAGAGAAGCTTTCTTT. This gives the protein CASSAQQGREAFF.

Concerning this clone itself: Within the sample, other DNA sequences also encode this same CDR3. The chain is built from TRBV2 and TRBJ1-4; unclear D gene. Per germline, CDR1 SNHLY and CDR2 FYNNEI. The CDR3 totals 13 residues. Trimming stripped 4 bases from V and 10 bases from J, with 13 bases between. For the CDR3, the DNA is TGTGCCAGCAGTGGGGAGCCCGACGGAAAACTGTTTTTT. As protein: CASSGEPDGKLFF.

This clone was seen many times. The chain has TRBV4-1 and TRBJ2-5; TRBD2 is a possible D gene (5 bases). The CDR3 has 15 amino acids. From germline, CDR1 is MGHRA and CDR2 YSYEKL. With 0 bases removed from V and 2 bases from J, the gap between germline ends came to 10 bases. The chain's CDR3 is CASSQEGRPQETQYF. Written as DNA, the CDR3 is TGCGCCAGCAGCCAAGAGGGGAGACCTCAAGAGACCCAGTACTTC.

The chain uses TRBV7-9 and TRBJ2-1; 8 bases line up with TRBD2. The CDR3 extends over 15 amino acids. The trim removed 2 bases at V and 1 base at J, leaving 1 base unmatched. Looked up from germline, CDR1 is SEHNR and CDR2 is FQNEAQ (reference sequence). CDR3 sequence reads: CASSLSGGSYNEQFF. CDR3 in DNA: TGTGCCAGCAGCTTAAGCGGGGGATCCTACAATGAGCAGTTCTTC.

The V gene is TRBV9, the J gene TRBJ2-6; D perhaps matches TRBD1 (5 bases). The CDR3 length is 16 residues. The germline gives CDR1 SGDLS, CDR2 YYNGEE. V lost 4 bases, J lost 0 bases, and 11 bases lay in between. The CDR3 is CASSPHRGSGANVLTF. In nucleotides, the CDR3 is TGTGCCAGCAGCCCCCATAGGGGCTCTGGGGCCAACGTCCTGACTTTC.

The genes are TRBV4-1 and TRBJ2-7; 7 nucleotides line up with TRBD1. The CDR3 runs 14 residues. Germline values: CDR1 MGHRA, CDR2 YSYEKL. V dropped 1 base and J dropped 4; count of bases not matched to a gene: 4. The CDR3 sequence: CASSQGQGLYEQYF. In DNA form, the CDR3 reads TGCGCCAGCAGCCAAGGACAGGGCCTTTACGAGCAGTACTTC.

The V gene is TRBV18, the J gene TRBJ2-3; 7 bases agree with TRBD2. V was clipped by 3 bases and J by 4 bases; unmatched bases: 7. Germline CDR1 KGHSH, CDR2 LQKENI. The CDR3 has 15 amino acids. In nucleotides, the CDR3 is TGTGCCAGCTCACCGAGAAGCGGGACTTCAGATACGCAGTATTTT. Amino acids: CASSPRSGTSDTQYF.

V usage is TRBV19 and J usage is TRBJ1-5; no firm D call. Trimming removed 5 bases at V and 7 bases at J, with 12 bases between. The CDR3 is 13 residues long. Germline CDR1 and CDR2: LNHDA and SQIVND (reference sequence). The CDR3 DNA sequence: TGTGCCAGTAGTTTGACTGAGGGCCAGCCCCAGCATTTT. Its protein product is CASSLTEGQPQHF.

J is TRBJ1-4 and V is TRBV30; no clear D gene. The CDR3 spans 16 residues. V was cut by 0 bases and J by 0 bases, with 11 bases left in between. The germline V gene encodes CDR1 GTSNPN and CDR2 SVGIG (reference sequence). DNA of the CDR3: TGTGCCTGGAGTGTCCGAGAACGAGCAACTAATGAAAAACTGTTTTTT. Its protein is CAWSVRERATNEKLFF.

The rearrangement uses TRBV5-4 and TRBJ2-7, with a tentative D call TRBD2 (6 bases). V lost 2 bases to trimming and J lost 4 bases, with 10 bases between them. The CDR3 has 13 amino acids. Germline V lookup: CDR1 SGHNT, CDR2 YYREEE (reference sequence). This CDR3 is CASSFHGTYEQYF. The CDR3 region has the DNA TGTGCCAGCAGCTTTCACGGGACTTACGAGCAGTACTTC.

This chain uses TRBV15 with TRBJ2-5, with 10 nucleotides matching TRBD1. This CDR3 has 15 residues. The ends lost 5 bases at V and 2 bases at J; junction bases unmatched: 5. Germline values: CDR1 LNHNV, CDR2 YYDKDF (reference sequence). This CDR3 reads CATSVMGQGQETQYF. CDR3 nucleotide sequence: TGTGCCACCAGCGTGATGGGACAGGGGCAAGAGACCCAGTACTTC.

This chain connects TRBV29-1 to TRBJ1-1, with D unresolved. The CDR3 is 14 amino acids. V was clipped by 1 base and J by 2 bases, with 11 bases between them. From germline, CDR1 is SQVTM and CDR2 ANQGSEA. The CDR3 region is CSVEVHSRNTEAFF. Here the CDR3 DNA reads TGCAGCGTTGAAGTGCACAGCCGAAACACTGAAGCTTTCTTT. Looking up the rest from reference TRBV29-1 and TRBJ1-1 gives the full variable domain: SAVISQKPSRDICQRGTSLTIQCQVDSQVTMMFWYRQQPGQSLTLIATANQGSEATYESGFVIDKFPISRPNLTFSTLTVSNMSPEDSSIYLCSVEVHSRNTEAFFGQGTRLTVV.

On this clone itself: At one end, the junction sequence differs from germline, possibly due to a read error. The chain joins TRBV29-1 to TRBJ1-2; weak D call: TRBD1 (5 bases). The germline gives CDR1 SQVTM, CDR2 ANQGSEA. The CDR3 sequence is 17 residues long. The CDR3 is CSVDRGGDERKSYDYTF. The CDR3 DNA follows: TGCAGCGTTGACCGGGGGGGGGACGAGAGGAAGTCCTATGACTACACCTTC.